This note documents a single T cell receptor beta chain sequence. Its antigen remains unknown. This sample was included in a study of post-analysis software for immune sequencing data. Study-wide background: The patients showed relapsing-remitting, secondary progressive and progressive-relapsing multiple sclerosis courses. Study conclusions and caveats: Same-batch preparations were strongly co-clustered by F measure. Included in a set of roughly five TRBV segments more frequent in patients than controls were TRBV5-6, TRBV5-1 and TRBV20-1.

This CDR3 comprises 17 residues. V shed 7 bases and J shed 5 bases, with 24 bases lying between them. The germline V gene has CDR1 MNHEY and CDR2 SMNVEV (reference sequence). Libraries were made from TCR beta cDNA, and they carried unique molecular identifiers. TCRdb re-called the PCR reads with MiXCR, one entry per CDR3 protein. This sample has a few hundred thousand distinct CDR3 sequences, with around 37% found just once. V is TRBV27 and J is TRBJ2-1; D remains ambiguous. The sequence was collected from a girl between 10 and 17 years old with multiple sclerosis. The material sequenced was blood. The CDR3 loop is CASTLIGLDQTHNEQFF. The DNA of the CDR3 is TGTGCCAGCACTCTAATCGGCCTGGACCAAACTCACAATGAGCAGTTCTTC.